This T cell receptor (beta chain) was documented in a study of T cell repertoires in aging, cancer and after chemotherapy. Study-wide results and caveats: Median generation probability rose over the chemotherapy interval in each cancer cohort, suggesting rebound thymic output.

The CDR3 extends over 14 amino acids. Germline V gene data show CDR1 as SGHDN and CDR2 as FVKESK. The V and J ends lost 2 bases and 4 bases respectively, with 8 bases between them. TRB rearrangements spanning V, D and J were amplified using mixed TRB-A/B primers. TCRdb analysed the multiplex PCR reads with MiXCR anew, one entry per CDR3 protein. The table records about 13,000 distinct CDR3 sequences, about 25% of them present only once. Peripheral blood genomic DNA, not sorted cells or RNA, was the template. To note about this clonotype: What it binds is unknown.

The sequencing sample was made of blood. This receptor was obtained from a human donor in good health. This chain connects TRBV14 to TRBJ2-2; D call uncertain. CDR3 sequence: CASSQRPSTGELFF. The CDR3 bases are TGTGCCAGCAGCCAAAGACCGAGCACCGGGGAGCTGTTTTTT.